Listed below are T cell receptor beta chains from one sample, sequenced in a study of cytotoxic CD8 clonotypes in ibrutinib-treated CLL. Assay used: immunoSEQ multiplex PCR; TCRdb lists only in-frame clones, some missing. The sample has 70,000 to 80,000 clones; around four fifths are singletons. Sequencing used PBMCs, obtained after 24 months of ibrutinib treatment. The receptors come from a human donor with chronic lymphocytic leukemia. CDR3s include the opening cysteine and the closing phenylalanine or tryptophan. Fields, in order: V gene, J gene, D gene, clone size, CDR3 protein, CDR3 DNA. D genes are given only for firm matches. Rows give clone size only sometimes, using once, few, many, or a class for an expanded clone.

v_call: TRBV5-4
j_call: TRBJ1-2
d_call: TRBD1
clone_size: .
cdr3_aa: CASSTSGGHYGYTF
cdr3_nt: TGTGCCAGCAGCACCTCAGGGGGTCACTATGGCTACACCTTC

v_call: TRBV29-1
j_call: TRBJ2-5
d_call: TRBD1
clone_size: .
cdr3_aa: CSHTGQGRETQYF
cdr3_nt: TGCAGCCATACCGGACAGGGAAGAGAGACCCAGTACTTC

v_call: TRBV7-6
j_call: TRBJ1-1
d_call: .
clone_size: once
cdr3_aa: CASSPYRNTEAFF
cdr3_nt: TGCGCCAGCAGCCCTTACAGAAACACTGAAGCTTTCTTT

v_call: TRBV4-2
j_call: TRBJ2-2
d_call: TRBD2
clone_size: .
cdr3_aa: CASRADVNREAGGELFF
cdr3_nt: TGTGCCAGCAGAGCCGACGTCAACCGGGAGGCCGGTGGGGAGCTGTTTTTT

v_call: TRBV5-1
j_call: TRBJ2-1
d_call: TRBD1
clone_size: .
cdr3_aa: CASSLAGQGAYNEQFF
cdr3_nt: TGCGCCAGCAGCTTGGCAGGGCAGGGGGCCTACAATGAGCAGTTCTTC

v_call: TRBV28
j_call: TRBJ2-5
d_call: TRBD2
clone_size: .
cdr3_aa: CASRGTSQETQYF
cdr3_nt: TGTGCCAGCAGGGGGACTAGCCAAGAGACCCAGTACTTC

v_call: TRBV5-4
j_call: TRBJ2-7
d_call: TRBD1
clone_size: .
cdr3_aa: CASSFAGGNEQYF
cdr3_nt: TGTGCCAGCAGCTTCGCAGGGGGTAACGAGCAGTACTTC

v_call: TRBV28
j_call: TRBJ1-3
d_call: .
clone_size: .
cdr3_aa: CASSSTVSGNTIYF
cdr3_nt: TGTGCCAGCAGTTCTACGGTCTCTGGAAACACCATATATTTT

v_call: TRBV6-5
j_call: TRBJ2-2
d_call: .
clone_size: .
cdr3_aa: CASRGQLANTGELFF
cdr3_nt: TGTGCCAGCAGGGGACAACTCGCGAACACCGGGGAGCTGTTTTTT

v_call: TRBV2
j_call: TRBJ2-1
d_call: TRBD2
clone_size: .
cdr3_aa: CASSEALRGTSGSREFF
cdr3_nt: TGTGCCAGCAGTGAAGCGCTTCGTGGGACTAGCGGGAGTAGGGAGTTCTTC

v_call: TRBV5-6
j_call: TRBJ2-2
d_call: TRBD1
clone_size: once
cdr3_aa: CASSLWDRGYTGELFF
cdr3_nt: TGTGCCAGCAGCTTATGGGACAGGGGATACACCGGGGAGCTGTTTTTT

v_call: TRBV9
j_call: TRBJ1-2
d_call: TRBD1
clone_size: .
cdr3_aa: CASSVNDRGGSYGYTF
cdr3_nt: TGTGCCAGCAGCGTAAACGACAGGGGAGGAAGCTATGGCTACACCTTC

v_call: TRBV11-2
j_call: TRBJ2-2
d_call: .
clone_size: once
cdr3_aa: CASSLYRNTGELFF
cdr3_nt: TGTGCCAGCAGCTTATACAGGAACACCGGGGAGCTGTTTTTT

v_call: TRBV28
j_call: TRBJ2-5
d_call: .
clone_size: .
cdr3_aa: CASSLAGPLMETQYF
cdr3_nt: TGTGCCAGCAGTTTGGCGGGACCCCTAATGGAGACCCAGTACTTC

v_call: TRBV27
j_call: TRBJ2-3
d_call: .
clone_size: .
cdr3_aa: CASSPRRGADITDTQYF
cdr3_nt: TGTGCCAGCAGCCCCCGAAGGGGGGCTGACATCACAGATACGCAGTATTTT

v_call: TRBV14
j_call: TRBJ2-7
d_call: .
clone_size: .
cdr3_aa: CASSLTVATYEQYF
cdr3_nt: TGTGCCAGCAGCCTGACGGTGGCTACCTACGAGCAGTACTTC

v_call: TRBV30
j_call: TRBJ2-7
d_call: .
clone_size: .
cdr3_aa: CAWSTSRREQYF
cdr3_nt: TGTGCCTGGAGTACCAGTCGGCGCGAGCAGTACTTC

v_call: TRBV7-2
j_call: TRBJ2-1
d_call: TRBD2
clone_size: once
cdr3_aa: CASSSLDMAGGSAYNEQFF
cdr3_nt: TGTGCCAGCAGCTCCCTCGATATGGCGGGAGGGTCCGCCTACAATGAGCAGTTCTTC

v_call: TRBV7-2
j_call: TRBJ2-2
d_call: TRBD2
clone_size: .
cdr3_aa: CASRLSGLNTGELFF
cdr3_nt: TGTGCCAGCAGGCTTAGCGGGCTAAACACCGGGGAGCTGTTTTTT

v_call: TRBV14
j_call: TRBJ1-4
d_call: .
clone_size: few
cdr3_aa: CASSPLWGVEKLFF
cdr3_nt: TGTGCCAGCAGCCCCCTCTGGGGAGTTGAAAAACTGTTTTTT

v_call: TRBV27
j_call: TRBJ2-2
d_call: TRBD1
clone_size: once
cdr3_aa: CASSLAGQGANTGELFF
cdr3_nt: TGTGCCAGCAGTTTAGCCGGACAGGGGGCAAACACCGGGGAGCTGTTTTTT

v_call: TRBV7-9
j_call: TRBJ1-4
d_call: TRBD1
clone_size: .
cdr3_aa: CASSFGQGQEKLFF
cdr3_nt: TGTGCCAGCAGCTTCGGACAGGGTCAAGAAAAACTGTTTTTT

v_call: TRBV10-3
j_call: TRBJ1-1
d_call: .
clone_size: .
cdr3_aa: CAISEPNKGANTEAFF
cdr3_nt: TGTGCCATCAGTGAACCAAACAAGGGAGCGAACACTGAAGCTTTCTTT

v_call: TRBV21-1
j_call: TRBJ2-5
d_call: .
clone_size: .
cdr3_aa: CASSARADQETQYF
cdr3_nt: TGTGCCAGCAGCGCTAGGGCAGACCAAGAGACCCAGTACTTC

v_call: TRBV13
j_call: TRBJ2-7
d_call: TRBD1
clone_size: .
cdr3_aa: CASSLAPDRGHEQYF
cdr3_nt: TGTGCCAGCAGCTTGGCCCCCGACAGGGGCCACGAGCAGTACTTC

v_call: TRBV6-6
j_call: TRBJ1-6
d_call: TRBD1
clone_size: .
cdr3_aa: CASSAPGQNNSPLHF
cdr3_nt: TGTGCCAGCAGTGCCCCGGGACAGAATAATTCACCCCTCCACTTT

v_call: TRBV5-4
j_call: TRBJ2-6
d_call: TRBD2
clone_size: medium-sized
cdr3_aa: CASSLPGGWANVLTF
cdr3_nt: TGTGCCAGCAGCTTGCCGGGAGGGTGGGCCAACGTCCTGACTTTC

v_call: TRBV10-3
j_call: TRBJ2-3
d_call: .
clone_size: .
cdr3_aa: CAISGGRDTQYF
cdr3_nt: TGTGCCATCAGTGGGGGTCGGGATACGCAGTATTTT

v_call: TRBV11-2
j_call: TRBJ2-7
d_call: TRBD1
clone_size: once
cdr3_aa: CASSFGQGSYEQYF
cdr3_nt: TGTGCCAGCAGCTTCGGACAGGGGTCGTACGAGCAGTACTTC

v_call: TRBV30
j_call: TRBJ1-3
d_call: TRBD1
clone_size: .
cdr3_aa: CAWSVGTGSYSGNTIYF
cdr3_nt: TGTGCCTGGAGTGTAGGGACAGGGAGCTACTCTGGAAACACCATATATTTT

v_call: TRBV18
j_call: TRBJ2-1
d_call: TRBD2
clone_size: .
cdr3_aa: CASSVSGSSYNEQFF
cdr3_nt: TGTGCCAGCTCAGTTAGCGGGAGCTCCTACAATGAGCAGTTCTTC

v_call: TRBV18
j_call: TRBJ1-2
d_call: TRBD1
clone_size: few
cdr3_aa: CASSPPQGASGYTF
cdr3_nt: TGTGCCAGCTCACCACCCCAGGGGGCGTCTGGCTACACCTTC

v_call: TRBV5-5
j_call: TRBJ1-4
d_call: TRBD1
clone_size: few
cdr3_aa: CASSTPGQGEKLFF
cdr3_nt: TGTGCCAGCAGCACTCCGGGACAGGGTGAAAAACTGTTTTTT

v_call: TRBV6-1
j_call: TRBJ2-4
d_call: TRBD1
clone_size: .
cdr3_aa: CASIATGGGNIQYF
cdr3_nt: TGTGCCAGCATTGCTACAGGGGGAGGAAACATTCAGTACTTC

v_call: TRBV7-9
j_call: TRBJ1-2
d_call: .
clone_size: once
cdr3_aa: CASSSSGNYGYTF
cdr3_nt: TGTGCCAGCAGCTCCTCGGGTAACTATGGCTACACCTTC

v_call: TRBV19
j_call: TRBJ2-1
d_call: .
clone_size: .
cdr3_aa: CASTRTLREISYNEQFF
cdr3_nt: TGTGCCAGTACCAGAACCCTACGGGAGATCTCCTACAATGAGCAGTTCTTC

v_call: TRBV5-6
j_call: TRBJ1-5
d_call: TRBD1
clone_size: .
cdr3_aa: CASSADRGSQPQHF
cdr3_nt: TGTGCCAGCAGCGCTGACAGGGGGTCTCAGCCCCAGCATTTT

v_call: TRBV6-1
j_call: TRBJ1-5
d_call: .
clone_size: .
cdr3_aa: CASSVESTLPQHF
cdr3_nt: TGTGCCAGCAGTGTTGAGAGTACCCTACCCCAGCATTTT

v_call: TRBV27
j_call: TRBJ2-7
d_call: .
clone_size: .
cdr3_aa: CASTTDRTSYEQYF
cdr3_nt: TGTGCCAGCACCACCGACAGGACCTCCTACGAGCAGTACTTC

v_call: TRBV30
j_call: TRBJ2-5
d_call: .
clone_size: few
cdr3_aa: CAWSAPGTQYF
cdr3_nt: TGTGCCTGGAGTGCACCGGGGACCCAGTACTTC

v_call: TRBV27
j_call: TRBJ2-2
d_call: .
clone_size: .
cdr3_aa: CASTLWGPNTGELFF
cdr3_nt: TGTGCCAGCACCCTGTGGGGCCCGAACACCGGGGAGCTGTTTTTT

v_call: TRBV11-1
j_call: TRBJ1-3
d_call: .
clone_size: once
cdr3_aa: CASKQGTATGNTIYF
cdr3_nt: TGTGCCAGCAAGCAGGGAACTGCTACTGGAAACACCATATATTTT

v_call: TRBV27
j_call: TRBJ2-5
d_call: .
clone_size: .
cdr3_aa: CASATREQETQYF
cdr3_nt: TGTGCCAGCGCTACCCGGGAACAAGAGACCCAGTACTTC

v_call: TRBV18
j_call: TRBJ2-3
d_call: .
clone_size: .
cdr3_aa: CASSPNTDTQYF
cdr3_nt: TGTGCCAGCTCCCCCAACACAGATACGCAGTATTTT

v_call: TRBV6-5
j_call: TRBJ2-7
d_call: .
clone_size: .
cdr3_aa: CASSYSGLVSYEQYF
cdr3_nt: TGTGCCAGCAGTTATTCGGGACTGGTGTCCTACGAGCAGTACTTC

v_call: TRBV11-2
j_call: TRBJ2-2
d_call: .
clone_size: .
cdr3_aa: CASSLFPTGELFF
cdr3_nt: TGTGCCAGCAGCTTATTCCCTACCGGGGAGCTGTTTTTT

v_call: TRBV7-2
j_call: TRBJ1-1
d_call: .
clone_size: .
cdr3_aa: CASSLDALNTEAFF
cdr3_nt: TGTGCCAGCAGCTTAGACGCCTTGAACACTGAAGCTTTCTTT

v_call: TRBV7-2
j_call: TRBJ2-7
d_call: .
clone_size: .
cdr3_aa: CASSAATSLHYEQYF
cdr3_nt: TGTGCCAGCAGCGCAGCTACGAGCTTACACTACGAGCAGTACTTC

v_call: TRBV5-1
j_call: TRBJ2-6
d_call: .
clone_size: .
cdr3_aa: CASSLAPQGSGANVLTF
cdr3_nt: TGCGCCAGCAGCTTGGCCCCTCAGGGCTCTGGGGCCAACGTCCTGACTTTC

v_call: TRBV7-9
j_call: TRBJ1-3
d_call: .
clone_size: .
cdr3_aa: CASSLQSSGNTIYF
cdr3_nt: TGTGCCAGCAGCTTACAAAGCTCTGGAAACACCATATATTTT